This T cell receptor beta chain was sequenced for a study of shared clonotypes between healthy human individuals. As for the study in general: For every donor, three CD4 naive, three CD4 memory, two CD8 naive and one CD8 memory plates were used.

V was shortened by 4 bases and J by 9 bases, with 19 bases between the two germline ends. Germline lookup yields CDR1 LNHDA and CDR2 SQIVND (reference sequence). The CDR3 runs 15 residues. Note on this clone: Its antigen is currently unknown.

Only in-frame clones appear in the TCRdb table, and some are missing; sequencing was by immunoSEQ multiplex PCR. The sample shows around 600,000 clones, roughly 97% of them seen only once. The study's findings and limits: Among donors, clonotype sharing was expected to be affected by sequencing depth. Blood alone was sampled, and tissue repertoires likely differ. A reduction in generation probabilities was seen for non-shared clonotypes relative to those shared by all four donors.

The receptor's source is a woman younger than 45 in good health. Sequencing input: naive CD4+ T cells sorted from blood. Subset in this sample: CD45RA+ positively selected. The gene calls are TRBV19 and TRBJ2-1, with D perhaps TRBD1 or TRBD2 (5 bases each). The CDR3 nucleotides read TGTGCCAGTAGTACAGGGCTAGCCCATTTCGGTGAGCAGTTCTTC. This gives the protein CASSTGLAHFGEQFF.